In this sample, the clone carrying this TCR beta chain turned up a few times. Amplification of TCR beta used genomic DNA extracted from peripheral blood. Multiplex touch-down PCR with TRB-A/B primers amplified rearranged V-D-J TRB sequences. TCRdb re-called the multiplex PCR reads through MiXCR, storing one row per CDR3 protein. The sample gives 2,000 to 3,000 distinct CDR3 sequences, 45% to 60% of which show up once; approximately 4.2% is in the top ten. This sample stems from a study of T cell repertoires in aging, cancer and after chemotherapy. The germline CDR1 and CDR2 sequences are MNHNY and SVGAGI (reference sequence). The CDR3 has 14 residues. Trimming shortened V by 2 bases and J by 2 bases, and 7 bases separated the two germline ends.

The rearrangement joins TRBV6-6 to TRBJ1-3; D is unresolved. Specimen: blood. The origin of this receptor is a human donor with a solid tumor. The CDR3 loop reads CASSYGEAGNTIYF. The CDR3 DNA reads TGTGCCAGCAGTTACGGGGAGGCTGGAAACACCATATATTTT.